This T cell receptor beta chain was sequenced in a study of CD8+ T cells in alopecia areata. This CDR3 has 15 residues. The germline V and J ends were trimmed by 7 bases and 7 bases, with 21 bases remaining between them. In germline, CDR1 is LNHDA, CDR2 SQIVND (reference sequence). Treatment specified: oral pan-JAK inhibitor, 5-10 mg twice daily. Regarding this clone: Its antigen is not known.

In each case, RNA was isolated and then reverse transcribed into cDNA as the sequencing template. Libraries were prepared by immunoSEQ multiplex PCR; TCRdb keeps only in-frame clonotypes and omits some of them. The sample lists about 200,000 clones; 60% were seen once. General study points: Normal scalp showed lower clonality than lesional scalp, especially alopecia totalis/universalis. Patients shared TCRs less clearly than mice did, possibly for HLA-related reasons.

This receptor was taken from a human donor with alopecia areata. Sample: CD4+ T cells sorted from blood, taken at week 24, from a patient treated with tofacitinib. V and J are TRBV19 and TRBJ2-3; no reliable D call. CDR3 coding DNA: TGTGCCAGTACCCAGGCGGTTCTGGGTCGTAATACGCAGTATTTT. The encoded protein is CASTQAVLGRNTQYF. The whole variable domain, filled in from reference TRBV19 and TRBJ2-3, reads DGGITQSPKYLFRKEGQNVTLSCEQNLNHDAMYWYRQDPGQGLRLIYYSQIVNDFQKGDIAEGYSVSREKKESFPLTVTSAQKNPTAFYLCASTQAVLGRNTQYFGPGTRLTVL.